A single sample gave rise to the 15 T cell receptor beta chains below, sequenced in a study of CD8+ T cells in alopecia areata. In each case, RNA was isolated and then reverse transcribed into cDNA as the sequencing template. Assay: immunoSEQ multiplex PCR; the TCRdb copy retains only in-frame clones and omits some. This table holds 140,000 to 150,000 clones, about 51% found once. The source material was CD4+ T cells sorted from blood, sampled at week 0. Receptor source: a human donor with alopecia areata.

A few counts support this clone. V is TRBV7-2 and J is TRBJ2-1, with D hard to call. The V and J ends lost 0 bases and 0 bases respectively, with 6 bases between them. CDR1 is SGHTA and CDR2 is FQGNSA in the germline V gene. The CDR3 spans 15 residues. In DNA form, the CDR3 reads TGTGCCAGCAGCTTAGCCATTAGCTCCTACAATGAGCAGTTCTTC. Its translation is CASSLAISSYNEQFF.

Notes on this clone: The same CDR3 is also encoded by other DNA sequences in this sample. The chain carries TRBV30 and TRBJ2-1, with 7 bases identical to TRBD2. CDR3 size: 12 residues. V dropped 4 bases and J dropped 6; count of bases not matched to a gene: 3. Germline values: CDR1 GTSNPN, CDR2 SVGIG (reference sequence). CDR3 nucleotides: TGTGCCTGGAATTCGGGGGGCAATGAGCAGTTCTTC. Protein product: CAWNSGGNEQFF.

V is TRBV7-9 and J is TRBJ2-4; the D gene could be TRBD1 or TRBD2 (5 bases each). CDR1 SEHNR and CDR2 FQNEAQ come from the germline V gene (reference sequence). The CDR3 loop spans 15 amino acids. Trimming cost V 5 bases and J 8 bases, with 19 bases left between them. The chain's CDR3 is CASSPGQLRGDIQYF. CDR3 in DNA: TGTGCCAGCAGCCCAGGGCAATTGAGGGGAGACATTCAGTACTTC.

This clone was seen a few times. V usage is TRBV28 and J usage is TRBJ2-4; maybe TRBD1 (6 bases). The germline gives CDR1 MDHEN, CDR2 SYDVKM. V lost 3 bases and J 6 bases, leaving 12 bases between the germline ends. The CDR3 covers 14 residues. As DNA, the CDR3 is TGTGCCAGCAGTTTCCCAGGGGCGGGAAACATTCAGTACTTC. Amino acids: CASSFPGAGNIQYF.

The rearrangement joins TRBV29-1 to TRBJ2-4, with 8 bases lining up with TRBD1. J was trimmed by 2 bases and V by 5 bases; bases with no gene match: 8. The CDR3 sequence is 15 residues long. In germline, CDR1 is SQVTM, CDR2 ANQGSEA. CDR3 coding DNA: TGCAGCGTTAAACTCCCAGGGGGCCCCAAAAACATTCAGTACTTC. Amino acid sequence: CSVKLPGGPKNIQYF. The full variable domain, completed using reference TRBV29-1 and TRBJ2-4, is SAVISQKPSRDICQRGTSLTIQCQVDSQVTMMFWYRQQPGQSLTLIATANQGSEATYESGFVIDKFPISRPNLTFSTLTVSNMSPEDSSIYLCSVKLPGGPKNIQYFGAGTRLSVL.

This clone has more than one count but fewer than ten. This chain connects TRBV5-4 to TRBJ1-1, with TRBD1 matching 7 bases. Trimming at V came to 4 bases and at J to 1 base, leaving 7 bases not matched to a gene. Germline CDR1 SGHNT, CDR2 YYREEE (reference sequence). CDR3 length: 15 amino acids. The CDR3 DNA sequence: TGTGCCAGCAGCCTGGGACAGAAGAGGAACACTGAAGCTTTCTTT. Its translation: CASSLGQKRNTEAFF.

The V call is TRBV6-6, the J call TRBJ1-5; TRBD1 might be the D (6 bases). The CDR3 spans 13 residues. Germline CDR1 reads MNHNY; CDR2 reads SVGAGI (reference sequence). V was trimmed by 5 bases and J by 7 bases, leaving 12 bases between them. CDR3 nucleotide sequence: TGTGCCAGCAGTACACAGGGCTACCAGCCCCAGCATTTT. Amino acid sequence: CASSTQGYQPQHF.

V is TRBV2 and J is TRBJ2-3, with a weak D call TRBD1 (6 bases). Germline V gene sequence: CDR1 SNHLY, CDR2 FYNNEI. This CDR3 is 18 amino acids long. With 6 bases removed from V and 0 bases from J, the gap between germline ends came to 22 bases. CDR3 nucleotides: TGTGCCAGCAGCGACGGACAGCTTCTTACTTCTAGCACAGATACGCAGTATTTT. This gives the protein CASSDGQLLTSSTDTQYF.

This clone was seen more than once but under ten times. The chain has TRBV7-9 and TRBJ2-4; 7 bases are shared with TRBD2. Germline CDR1 SEHNR, CDR2 FQNEAQ (reference sequence). V lost 5 bases to trimming and J lost 7 bases; unmatched junction nucleotides: 8. This CDR3 comprises 14 residues. The CDR3 is CASSPGTTTNIQYF. CDR3 bases: TGTGCCAGCAGCCCCGGGACTACCACCAACATTCAGTACTTC.

The chain combines TRBV5-1 with TRBJ2-2; possible D gene TRBD2, 5 bases. This CDR3 region has 16 residues. In germline, CDR1 is SGHRS, CDR2 YFSETQ. The V end lost 2 bases, the J end lost 7 bases, and 18 bases lay between the germline ends. CDR3 DNA sequence: TGCGCCAGCAGCTTTACCCTCCGCAAAGAGGGCGGGGAGCTGTTTTTT. Protein sequence: CASSFTLRKEGGELFF.

The V gene is TRBV5-1, the J gene TRBJ2-7; 10 bases fit TRBD1. Germline trimming cut 0 bases from V and 2 bases from J; bases unmatched to any gene: 2. Germline V gene lookup returns CDR1 SGHRS and CDR2 YFSETQ. The CDR3 contains 15 residues. As DNA, the CDR3 is TGCGCCAGCAGCTTGGGGACAGGGGGAGCCTACGAGCAGTACTTC. This gives the protein CASSLGTGGAYEQYF.

This clone was counted only a few times. The CDR3 region has the DNA TGTGCCAGCAATGCGGCAGGGGTGGTTAGGCTTGGCAAAAACATTCAGTACTTC. Protein sequence: CASNAAGVVRLGKNIQYF. The J gene is TRBJ2-4, the V gene TRBV28; the D gene is possibly TRBD1 (6 bases). Between the trimmed V and J ends, which lost 7 bases and 3 bases, there was a span of 25 bases. The CDR3 totals 18 residues. From germline, CDR1 is MDHEN and CDR2 SYDVKM.

The genes are TRBV30 and TRBJ2-4; possible D gene TRBD2, 6 bases. The length of the CDR3 is 14 residues. Germline V lookup: CDR1 GTSNPN, CDR2 SVGIG (reference sequence). Trimming took off 2 bases at V and 0 bases at J, with 8 bases between the two ends. The CDR3 DNA is TGTGCCTGGAGTCACGGGGGAGCCAAAAACATTCAGTACTTC. This encodes CAWSHGGAKNIQYF.

The chain recombines TRBV5-1 with TRBJ2-5; a weak D match, TRBD1 (6 bases). V lost 2 bases and J 6 bases, leaving 20 bases between the germline ends. The CDR3 contains 16 residues. Germline values: CDR1 SGHRS, CDR2 YFSETQ. The CDR3 spells CASSFEGHTVLKTQYF. The CDR3 nucleotides read TGCGCCAGCAGCTTTGAGGGACATACCGTTTTGAAGACCCAGTACTTC.

The V gene is TRBV30, the J gene TRBJ1-1; the match to TRBD1 covers 10 bases. This CDR3 comprises 13 residues. In germline, CDR1 is GTSNPN, CDR2 SVGIG (reference sequence). Trimming cost V 7 bases and J 3 bases; bases outside gene matches: 5. The CDR3 region is CASRQGADTEAFF. CDR3 nucleotide sequence: TGTGCCTCAAGACAGGGGGCGGACACTGAAGCTTTCTTT.